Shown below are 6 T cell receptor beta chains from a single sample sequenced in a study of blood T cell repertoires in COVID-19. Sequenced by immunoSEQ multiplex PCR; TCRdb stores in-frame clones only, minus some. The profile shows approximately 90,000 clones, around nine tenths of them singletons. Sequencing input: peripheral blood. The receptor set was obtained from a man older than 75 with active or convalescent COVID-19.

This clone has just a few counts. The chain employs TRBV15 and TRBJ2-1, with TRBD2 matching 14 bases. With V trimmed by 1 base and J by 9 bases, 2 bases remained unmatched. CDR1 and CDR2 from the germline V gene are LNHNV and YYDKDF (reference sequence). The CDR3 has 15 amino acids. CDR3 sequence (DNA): TGTGCCACCAGCAGAGGACTAGCGGGAGGGGGTGAGCAGTTCTTC. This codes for CATSRGLAGGGEQFF. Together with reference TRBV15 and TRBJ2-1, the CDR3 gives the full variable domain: DAMVIQNPRYQVTQFGKPVTLSCSQTLNHNVMYWYQQKSSQAPKLLFHYYDKDFNNEADTPDNFQSRRPNTSFCFLDIRSPGLGDTAMYLCATSRGLAGGGEQFFGPGTRLTVL.

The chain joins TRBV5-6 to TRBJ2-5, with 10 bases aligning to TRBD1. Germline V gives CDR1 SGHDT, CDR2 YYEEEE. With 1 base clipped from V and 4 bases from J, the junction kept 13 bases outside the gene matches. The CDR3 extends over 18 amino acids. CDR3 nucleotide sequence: TGTGCCAGCAGCTTGATCTCCGGCCGACAGGGGGCTACAGAGACCCAGTACTTC. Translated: CASSLISGRQGATETQYF.

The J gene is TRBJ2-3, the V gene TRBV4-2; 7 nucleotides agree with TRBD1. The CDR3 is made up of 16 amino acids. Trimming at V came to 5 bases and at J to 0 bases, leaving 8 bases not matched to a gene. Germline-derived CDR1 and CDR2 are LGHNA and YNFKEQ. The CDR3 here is CASSYQGQYSTDTQYF. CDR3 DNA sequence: TGTGCCAGCAGCTACCAGGGACAGTATAGCACAGATACGCAGTATTTT.

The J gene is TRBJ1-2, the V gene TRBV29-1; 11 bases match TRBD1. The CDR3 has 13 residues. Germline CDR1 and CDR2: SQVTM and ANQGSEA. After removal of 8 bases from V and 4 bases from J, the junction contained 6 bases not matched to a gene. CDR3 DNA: TGCAGCTCGGGACAGGGGGACGGCTATGGCTACACCTTC. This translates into CSSGQGDGYGYTF.

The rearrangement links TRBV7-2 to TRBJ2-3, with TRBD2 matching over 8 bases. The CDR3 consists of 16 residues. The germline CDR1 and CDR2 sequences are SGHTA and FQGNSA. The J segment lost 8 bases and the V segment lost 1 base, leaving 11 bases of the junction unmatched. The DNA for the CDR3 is TGTGCCAGCAGCTTAGACCTCGGGAGGGCCCTCGGTACGCAGTATTTT. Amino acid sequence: CASSLDLGRALGTQYF. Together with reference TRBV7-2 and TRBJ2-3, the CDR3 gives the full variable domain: GAGVSQSPSNKVTEKGKDVELRCDPISGHTALYWYRQSLGQGLEFLIYFQGNSAPDKSGLPSDRFSAERTGGSVSTLTIQRTQQEDSAVYLCASSLDLGRALGTQYFGPGTRLTVL.

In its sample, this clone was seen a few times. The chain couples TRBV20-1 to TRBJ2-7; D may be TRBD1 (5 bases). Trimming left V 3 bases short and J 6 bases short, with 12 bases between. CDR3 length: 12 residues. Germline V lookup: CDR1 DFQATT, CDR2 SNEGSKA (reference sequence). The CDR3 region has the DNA TGCAGTGCTAGTCAGGGCTCGGTCGAGCAGTACTTC. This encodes CSASQGSVEQYF.